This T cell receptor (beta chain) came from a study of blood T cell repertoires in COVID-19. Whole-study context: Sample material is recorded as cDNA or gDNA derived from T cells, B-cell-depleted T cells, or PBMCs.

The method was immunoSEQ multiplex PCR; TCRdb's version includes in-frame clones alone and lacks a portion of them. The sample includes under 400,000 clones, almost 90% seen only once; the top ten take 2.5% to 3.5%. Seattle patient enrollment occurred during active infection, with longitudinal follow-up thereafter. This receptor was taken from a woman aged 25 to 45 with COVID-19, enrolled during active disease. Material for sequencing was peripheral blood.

The DNA of the CDR3 is TGTGCCTGGAGTGTACAGGGAACCAATCAGCCCCAGCATTTT. The encoded protein is CAWSVQGTNQPQHF. This chain joins TRBV30 and TRBJ1-5; D is possibly TRBD1 (6 bases). The germline gives CDR1 GTSNPN, CDR2 SVGIG (reference sequence). This CDR3 is 14 amino acids long. The germline V and J ends were trimmed by 0 bases and 3 bases, with 9 bases remaining between them.